The rows below give T cell receptor beta chains drawn from one sample of a study of blood T cell repertoires in COVID-19. Sequencing was performed with immunoSEQ multiplex PCR; in TCRdb, only in-frame clones are kept and a portion is missing. The profile covers more than 200,000 clones, with roughly 83% appearing a single time and about 27% taken by the ten largest. Sequences were obtained from peripheral blood. All receptors derive from a man aged 35 to 55 with acute or convalescent COVID-19. Each CDR3 is given with its conserved first and last residue. D genes are given only for firm matches. Size values are once, few and many counts, or a class for expanded clones, and some rows have none.

>TRBJ1-4|.|.|TRBV29-1
CSVDPAGGEKLFF
TGCAGCGTTGACCCCGCGGGAGGTGAAAAACTGTTTTTT
>TRBJ1-4|.|.|TRBV3-1/TRBV3-2
CASSLGESYNEKLFF
TGTGCCAGCAGCCTCGGGGAGAGTTATAATGAAAAACTGTTTTTT
>TRBJ2-7|.|TRBD2|TRBV2
CASSFPVSGTRYEQYF
TGTGCCAGCAGTTTTCCTGTTAGCGGGACGCGGTACGAGCAGTACTTC
>TRBJ1-1|.|.|TRBV5-1
CASSLVGGQVGTEAFF
TGCGCCAGCAGCTTGGTGGGGGGGCAGGTTGGCACTGAAGCTTTCTTT
>TRBJ2-3|.|.|TRBV5-1
CASSLAPSTDTQYF
TGCGCCAGCAGCTTGGCCCCAAGCACAGATACGCAGTATTTT
>TRBJ2-7|.|TRBD1|TRBV7-9
CASSLNPGQVGSYEQYF
TGTGCCAGCAGCTTAAACCCCGGACAGGTGGGTTCCTACGAGCAGTACTTC
>TRBJ2-1|.|TRBD2|TRBV10-3
CAISEPSTSGRINEQFF
TGTGCCATCAGTGAGCCCTCGACTAGCGGGAGGATTAATGAGCAGTTCTTC
>TRBJ2-7|.|.|TRBV7-6
CASSLHSGAQGGEQYF
TGTGCCAGCAGCCTTCATTCCGGGGCCCAGGGAGGCGAGCAGTACTTC
>TRBJ1-2|few|.|TRBV12-3/TRBV12-4
CASAGRGNYGYTF
TGTGCCAGTGCCGGGCGGGGGAACTATGGCTACACCTTC
>TRBJ2-4|once|TRBD1|TRBV6-2/TRBV6-3
CASSLNLGQGRDIQYF
TGTGCCAGCAGTCTGAACCTGGGACAGGGGAGGGACATTCAGTACTTC
>TRBJ1-6|.|TRBD1|TRBV10-3
CATEGQGNSPLHF
TGTGCCACCGAGGGACAGGGGAATTCACCCCTCCACTTT
>TRBJ2-7|.|TRBD2|TRBV2
CASSGSTSGRGMYEQYF
TGTGCCAGCAGTGGGTCGACTAGCGGGAGAGGGATGTACGAGCAGTACTTC
>TRBJ2-5|.|.|TRBV19
CASSIGSGNQETQYF
TGTGCCAGTAGTATAGGTTCAGGGAACCAAGAGACCCAGTACTTC
>TRBJ2-2|.|TRBD1|TRBV30
CACPGQGDTGELFF
TGTGCCTGTCCGGGACAGGGGGACACCGGGGAGCTGTTTTTT
>TRBJ1-2|.|.|TRBV3-1/TRBV3-2
CASSQDRGASGYGYTF
TGTGCCAGCAGCCAAGACAGGGGAGCTTCGGGCTATGGCTACACCTTC
>TRBJ1-3|.|.|TRBV10-3
CAISANPGDGNTIYF
TGTGCCATCAGTGCGAACCCCGGGGATGGAAACACCATATATTTT
>TRBJ2-7|.|.|TRBV19
CASRQQEISSYEQYF
TGTGCCAGTAGACAACAAGAAATAAGCTCCTACGAGCAGTACTTC
>TRBJ1-1|.|.|TRBV12-3/TRBV12-4
CASSITWNTEAFF
TGTGCCAGCAGTATCACTTGGAACACTGAAGCTTTCTTT
>TRBJ2-1|.|.|TRBV12-3/TRBV12-4
CASSPQREQFF
TGTGCCAGCAGTCCCCAGAGGGAGCAGTTCTTC
>TRBJ1-1|.|.|TRBV27
CASSSSGEAFF
TGTGCCAGCAGTTCCTCAGGGGAAGCTTTCTTT
>TRBJ2-1|once|TRBD2|TRBV19
CASSHGAGGPYNEQFF
TGTGCCAGTAGTCACGGAGCGGGAGGGCCCTACAATGAGCAGTTCTTC
>TRBJ1-2|.|.|TRBV6-2/TRBV6-3
CASSSPGLGYGYTF
TGTGCCAGCAGTTCCCCGGGGTTAGGATATGGCTACACCTTC
>TRBJ1-6|.|.|TRBV6-1
CASSETGLPLHF
TGTGCCAGCAGTGAAACAGGGCTGCCCCTCCACTTT
>TRBJ2-3|few|TRBD2|TRBV4-2
CASSQGISSGRSNTQYF
TGTGCCAGCAGCCAAGGGATTTCTAGCGGGAGGTCTAATACGCAGTATTTT
>TRBJ1-5|once|TRBD1|TRBV30
CAWSTGGHNQPQHF
TGTGCCTGGTCCACAGGGGGCCACAATCAGCCCCAGCATTTT
>TRBJ1-2|.|.|TRBV5-6
CASSSPLGASYGYTF
TGTGCCAGCAGCTCCCCATTGGGGGCTAGCTATGGCTACACCTTC
>TRBJ1-5|.|.|TRBV5-5
CASSYTPGQGPNQPQHF
TGTGCCAGCAGCTATACGCCAGGGCAGGGTCCCAATCAGCCCCAGCATTTT
>TRBJ2-5|.|.|TRBV25-1
CASSVRFEETQYF
TGTGCCAGCAGTGTCAGGTTCGAAGAGACCCAGTACTTC
>TRBJ1-3|.|TRBD1|TRBV7-2
CASSPQDRASGNTIYF
TGTGCCAGCAGCCCCCAGGACAGGGCCTCTGGAAACACCATATATTTT
>TRBJ2-2|.|TRBD1|TRBV5-1
CASSYRQGTGELFF
TGCGCCAGCAGTTACCGACAGGGTACCGGGGAGCTGTTTTTT
>TRBJ2-4|.|TRBD2|TRBV9
CASSGASRTSGRVKDGNIQYF
TGTGCCAGCAGCGGGGCGAGCAGGACTAGCGGGAGGGTTAAGGATGGAAACATTCAGTACTTC
>TRBJ1-3|.|.|TRBV11-2
CASSLGGLGNTIYF
TGTGCCAGCAGCTTAGGGGGGCTCGGAAACACCATATATTTT
>TRBJ2-2|.|.|TRBV11-3
CASSLQTGELFF
TGTGCCAGCAGCCTACAGACCGGGGAGCTGTTTTTT
>TRBJ1-2|.|TRBD1|TRBV6-2/TRBV6-3
CASSLFPLRGRYGYTF
TGTGCCAGCAGCCTTTTCCCGCTCAGGGGGCGATATGGCTACACCTTC
>TRBJ1-2|.|.|TRBV5-1
CASRSEIRGGGYTF
TGCGCCAGCAGGTCTGAAATACGAGGCGGGGGCTACACCTTC
>TRBJ2-7|.|TRBD2|TRBV6-5
CASSKGDSGTYEQYF
TGTGCCAGCAGCAAGGGGGATAGCGGGACATACGAGCAGTACTTC
>TRBJ1-1|.|.|TRBV19
CASSMGGRPEAFF
TGTGCCAGTAGTATGGGGGGGAGACCTGAAGCTTTCTTT
>TRBJ1-1|.|TRBD1|TRBV20-1
CSASTGVRNTEAFF
TGCAGTGCTAGTACAGGGGTGCGGAACACTGAAGCTTTCTTT
>TRBJ2-7|.|.|TRBV28
CASSLWRGLGYYEQYF
TGTGCCAGCAGTTTATGGCGGGGGCTAGGTTACTACGAGCAGTACTTC
>TRBJ1-4|.|.|TRBV7-2
CASSQMKARANEKLFF
TGTGCCAGCAGCCAGATGAAGGCGCGGGCTAATGAAAAACTGTTTTTT
>TRBJ1-2|.|.|TRBV7-2
CASSGEGALGYTF
TGTGCCAGCAGCGGAGAGGGAGCGCTCGGCTACACCTTC
>TRBJ1-2|.|.|TRBV2
CASSEATVAGYTF
TGTGCCAGCAGTGAAGCTACAGTCGCTGGCTACACCTTC
>TRBJ2-7|.|TRBD2|TRBV6-5
CASRTSGSYEQYF
TGTGCCAGCAGGACTAGCGGGAGCTACGAGCAGTACTTC
>TRBJ1-3|.|TRBD1|TRBV6-2/TRBV6-3
CASSHPGTEGNTIYF
TGTGCCAGCAGTCACCCCGGGACAGAAGGAAACACCATATATTTT
>TRBJ2-6|.|.|TRBV7-9
CASSLAQDYSGANVLTF
TGTGCCAGCAGCTTAGCGCAAGACTACTCTGGGGCCAACGTCCTGACTTTC
>TRBJ2-1|.|.|TRBV5-1
CASSPLGGRTNEQFF
TGCGCCAGCAGCCCCCTGGGGGGGCGGACGAATGAGCAGTTCTTC